Given below is one TCR beta chain in context. The antigen is undetermined. The record originates from a study of shared clonotypes between healthy human individuals. The protocol was immunoSEQ multiplex PCR, while the TCRdb copy is restricted to in-frame clones and leaves out a portion. Here the sample spans some 2,100,000 clones, approximately 96% being singletons. General study findings and limits: Despite large depth, sorted-subset datasets appeared incompletely sequenced. Sequencing depth was expected to affect clonotype sharing among donors.

Specimen: naive CD4+ T cells sorted from blood. Documented subset: CD45RA+ positively selected. The TCR sequence derives from a man aged 18 to 30 in good health.

This CDR3 is CSAGMWPGRDTEAFF. In DNA form, the CDR3 reads TGCAGCGCCGGCATGTGGCCAGGGCGCGACACTGAAGCTTTCTTT. The rearrangement links TRBV29-1 to TRBJ1-1; TRBD1 is a possible D gene (5 bases). Trimming stripped 7 bases from V and 3 bases from J, with 21 bases between. Germline CDR1 reads SQVTM; CDR2 reads ANQGSEA. This CDR3 spans 15 amino acids.